This TCR beta chain stems from a study of post-analysis software for immune sequencing data. The study, taken as a whole, reports: Comparison with controls showed significantly lower normalized Chao1 diversity in multiple sclerosis patients. About five TRBV segments occurring more often in patients than controls included TRBV5-6, TRBV5-1 and TRBV20-1.

Of note for this clonotype: Its specificity is unknown.

Unique molecular identifiers featured in each of the TCR beta cDNA libraries. Once roughly 0.85 to 11 million T cells were used, hundreds of thousands of cDNA molecules resulted. Using its own MiXCR run on the PCR reads, TCRdb lists one record per CDR3 protein. This table has some 500,000 distinct CDR3 sequences, over 35% appearing once. The germline V gene has CDR1 DFQATT and CDR2 SNEGSKA (reference sequence). The CDR3 extends over 14 amino acids. V lost 4 bases and J 5 bases, leaving 15 bases between the germline ends. The specimen sequenced was blood. This clonotype was sampled from a girl aged 5 to 17 with multiple sclerosis. The chain employs TRBV20-1 and TRBJ2-1; D is unresolved. CDR3 coding DNA: TGCAGTGCTATAAGACCGTCCGGCCACAATGAGCAGTTCTTC. It encodes CSAIRPSGHNEQFF.